The clone carrying this T cell receptor beta chain was observed many times. Its matching antigen is unknown. This sample is drawn from a study of regulatory T cells in long-lasting Graves disease. This sample's time point: newly diagnosed GD, antithyroid drugs for less than 3 months. Isolated PBMC RNA provided the starting material for the TCR library. The V end lost 5 bases, the J end lost 8 bases, and 14 bases lay between the germline ends. The CDR3 is made up of 13 amino acids. Relying on iRepertoire HTBI primers and Arm-PCR of CDR3 regions, the team built TCR beta libraries. Using its own MiXCR run on the multiplex PCR reads, TCRdb lists one record per CDR3 protein. Here the sample spans about 360,000 distinct CDR3 sequences, around 15% being singletons. The study, taken as a whole, reports: Study was limited to peripheral blood, excluding thyroid tissue.

The same sample was also used in a study of T cells in Graves' hyperthyroidism and ophthalmopathy.

The gene calls are TRBV12-3 or TRBV12-4 and TRBJ2-3; D is perhaps TRBD1 (6 bases). Material: peripheral blood mononuclear cells (PBMCs), obtained at new diagnosis, from a patient treated with antithyroid drugs. This TCR was recovered from a woman aged 18-35 years with Graves disease. This CDR3 is CASSPLGAGTQYF. The CDR3 DNA reads TGTGCCAGCAGTCCGCTGGGGGCGGGTACGCAGTATTTT.